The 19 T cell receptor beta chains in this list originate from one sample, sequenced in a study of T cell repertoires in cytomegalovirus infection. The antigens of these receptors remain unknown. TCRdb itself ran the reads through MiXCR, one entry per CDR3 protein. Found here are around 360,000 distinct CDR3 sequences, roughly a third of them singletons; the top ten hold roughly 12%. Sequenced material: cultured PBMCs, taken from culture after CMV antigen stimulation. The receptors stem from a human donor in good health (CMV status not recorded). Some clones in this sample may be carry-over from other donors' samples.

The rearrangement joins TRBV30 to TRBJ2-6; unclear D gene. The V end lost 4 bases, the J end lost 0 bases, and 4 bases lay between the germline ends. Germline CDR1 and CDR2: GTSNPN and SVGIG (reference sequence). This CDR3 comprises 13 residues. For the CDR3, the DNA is TGTGCCTGGACCTACTCTGGGGCCAACGTCCTGACTTTC. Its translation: CAWTYSGANVLTF.

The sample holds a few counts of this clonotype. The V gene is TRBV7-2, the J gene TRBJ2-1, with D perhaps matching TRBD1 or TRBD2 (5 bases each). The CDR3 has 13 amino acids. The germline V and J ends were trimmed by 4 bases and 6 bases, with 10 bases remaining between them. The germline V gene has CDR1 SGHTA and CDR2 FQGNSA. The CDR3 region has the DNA TGTGCCAGCAGCTACCGGGACGGCAATGAGCAGTTCTTC. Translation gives CASSYRDGNEQFF.

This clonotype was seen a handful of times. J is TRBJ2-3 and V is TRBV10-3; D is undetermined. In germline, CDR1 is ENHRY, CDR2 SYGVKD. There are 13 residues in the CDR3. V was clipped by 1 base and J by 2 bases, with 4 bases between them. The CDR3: CAISELSTDTQYF. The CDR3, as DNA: TGTGCCATCAGTGAGTTGTCCACAGATACGCAGTATTTT.

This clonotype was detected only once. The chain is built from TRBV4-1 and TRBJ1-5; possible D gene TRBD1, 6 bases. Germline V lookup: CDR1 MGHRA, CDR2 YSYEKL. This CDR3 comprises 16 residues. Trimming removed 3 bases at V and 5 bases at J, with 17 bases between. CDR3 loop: CASSQPGTTGDQPQHF. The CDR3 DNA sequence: TGCGCCAGCAGCCAGCCCGGGACAACGGGGGATCAGCCCCAGCATTTT.

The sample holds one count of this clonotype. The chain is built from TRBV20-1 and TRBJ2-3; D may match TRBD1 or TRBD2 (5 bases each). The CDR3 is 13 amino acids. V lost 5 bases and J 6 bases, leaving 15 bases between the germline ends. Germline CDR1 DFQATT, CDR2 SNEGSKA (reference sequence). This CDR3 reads CSARGWGRDTQYF. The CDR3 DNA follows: TGCAGTGCTCGGGGCTGGGGCCGCGATACGCAGTATTTT.

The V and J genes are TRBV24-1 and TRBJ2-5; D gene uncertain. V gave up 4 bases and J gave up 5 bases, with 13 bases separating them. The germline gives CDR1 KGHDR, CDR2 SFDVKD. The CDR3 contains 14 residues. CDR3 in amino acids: CATSDPWGTETQYF. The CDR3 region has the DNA TGTGCCACCAGTGACCCCTGGGGAACGGAGACCCAGTACTTC.

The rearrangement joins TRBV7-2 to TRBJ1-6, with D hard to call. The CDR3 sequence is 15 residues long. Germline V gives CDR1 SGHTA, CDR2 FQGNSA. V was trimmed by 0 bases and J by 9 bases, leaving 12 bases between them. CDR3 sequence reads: CASSLAGNSGSPLHF. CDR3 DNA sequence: TGTGCCAGCAGCTTAGCGGGGAACAGTGGTTCACCCCTCCACTTT.

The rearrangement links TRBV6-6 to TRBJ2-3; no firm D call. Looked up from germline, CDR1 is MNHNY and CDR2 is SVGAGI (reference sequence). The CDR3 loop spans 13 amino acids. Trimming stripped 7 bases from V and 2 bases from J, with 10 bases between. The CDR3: CASTLTTTDTQYF. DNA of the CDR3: TGTGCCAGCACCCTCACCACCACAGATACGCAGTATTTT.

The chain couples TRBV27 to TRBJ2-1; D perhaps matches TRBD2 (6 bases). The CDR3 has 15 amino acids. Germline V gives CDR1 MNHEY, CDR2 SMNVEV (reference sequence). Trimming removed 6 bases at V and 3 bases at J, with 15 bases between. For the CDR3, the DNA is TGTGCCAGCAGACGACCCGGGACTTTCTACAATGAGCAGTTCTTC. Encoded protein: CASRRPGTFYNEQFF.

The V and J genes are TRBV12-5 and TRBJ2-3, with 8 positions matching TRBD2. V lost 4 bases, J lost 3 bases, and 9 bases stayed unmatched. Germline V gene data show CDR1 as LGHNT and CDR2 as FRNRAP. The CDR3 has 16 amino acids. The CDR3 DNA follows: TGTGCTAGTGGTTCGGTAGCGGGATCTGGTACAGATACGCAGTATTTT. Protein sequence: CASGSVAGSGTDTQYF.

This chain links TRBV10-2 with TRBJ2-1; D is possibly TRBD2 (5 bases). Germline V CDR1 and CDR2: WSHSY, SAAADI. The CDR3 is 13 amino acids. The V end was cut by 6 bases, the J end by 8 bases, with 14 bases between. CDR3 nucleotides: TGCGCCAGCAGCGTCGGACTGTGGGATGAGCAGTTCTTC. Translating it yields CASSVGLWDEQFF.

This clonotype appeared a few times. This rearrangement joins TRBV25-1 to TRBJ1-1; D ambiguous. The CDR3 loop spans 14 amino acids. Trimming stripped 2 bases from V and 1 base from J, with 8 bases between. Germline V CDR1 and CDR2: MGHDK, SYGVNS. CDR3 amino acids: CASSENIKNTEAFF. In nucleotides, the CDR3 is TGTGCCAGCAGTGAAAACATCAAGAACACTGAAGCTTTCTTT.

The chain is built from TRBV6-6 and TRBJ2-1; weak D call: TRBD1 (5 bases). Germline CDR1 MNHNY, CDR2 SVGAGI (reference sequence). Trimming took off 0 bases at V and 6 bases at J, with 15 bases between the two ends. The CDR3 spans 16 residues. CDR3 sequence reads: CASSYSHSQGGNEQFF. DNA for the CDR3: TGTGCCAGCAGTTACTCCCACTCTCAGGGTGGCAATGAGCAGTTCTTC.

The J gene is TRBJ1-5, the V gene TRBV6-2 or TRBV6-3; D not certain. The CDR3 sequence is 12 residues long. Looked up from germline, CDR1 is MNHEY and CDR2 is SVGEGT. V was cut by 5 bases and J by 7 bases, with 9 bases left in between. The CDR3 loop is CASSTYTQPQHF. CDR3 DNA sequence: TGTGCCAGCAGTACCTATACGCAGCCCCAGCATTTT.

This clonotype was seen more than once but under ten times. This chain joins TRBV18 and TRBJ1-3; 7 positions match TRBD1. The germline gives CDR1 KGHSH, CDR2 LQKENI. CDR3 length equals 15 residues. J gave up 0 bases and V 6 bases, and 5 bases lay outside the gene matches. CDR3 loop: CASSPGTVSGNTIYF. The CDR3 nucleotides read TGTGCCAGCTCTCCTGGGACAGTCTCTGGAAACACCATATATTTT.

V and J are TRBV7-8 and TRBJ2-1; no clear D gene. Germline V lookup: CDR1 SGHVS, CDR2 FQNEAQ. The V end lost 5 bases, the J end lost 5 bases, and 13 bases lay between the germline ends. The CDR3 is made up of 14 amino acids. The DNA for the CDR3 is TGTGCCAGCAGCCCCGGCCAGGCCGACAATGAGCAGTTCTTC. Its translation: CASSPGQADNEQFF.

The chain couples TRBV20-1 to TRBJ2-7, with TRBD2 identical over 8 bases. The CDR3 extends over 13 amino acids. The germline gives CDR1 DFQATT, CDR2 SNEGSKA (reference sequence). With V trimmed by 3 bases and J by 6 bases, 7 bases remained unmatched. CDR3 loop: CSASPAGVPEQYF. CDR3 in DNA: TGCAGTGCTAGTCCAGCGGGAGTCCCCGAGCAGTACTTC.

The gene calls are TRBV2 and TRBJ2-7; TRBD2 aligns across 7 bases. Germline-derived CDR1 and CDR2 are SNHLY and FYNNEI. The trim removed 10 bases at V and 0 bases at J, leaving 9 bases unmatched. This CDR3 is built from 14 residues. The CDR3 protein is CATSGLDSSYEQYF. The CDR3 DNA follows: TGTGCCACCTCCGGACTAGATAGCTCCTACGAGCAGTACTTC. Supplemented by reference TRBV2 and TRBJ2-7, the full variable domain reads EPEVTQTPSHQVTQMGQEVILRCVPISNHLYFYWYRQILGQKVEFLVSFYNNEISEKSEIFDDQFSVERPDGSNFTLKIRSTKLEDSAMYFCATSGLDSSYEQYFGPGTRLTVT.

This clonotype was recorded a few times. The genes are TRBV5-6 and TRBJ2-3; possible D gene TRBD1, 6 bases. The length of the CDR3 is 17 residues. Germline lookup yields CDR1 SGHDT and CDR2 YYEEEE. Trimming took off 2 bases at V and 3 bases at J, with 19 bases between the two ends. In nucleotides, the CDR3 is TGTGCCAGCAGCTTCTACAGGGTGTCAATCGCGACAGATACGCAGTATTTT. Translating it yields CASSFYRVSIATDTQYF.